This paragraph reports one T cell receptor (beta chain). The data stem from a study of cytomegalovirus exposure and HLA in healthy donors. CDR3 length equals 15 residues. Germline assignment: CDR1 SGHRS and CDR2 YFSETQ. Trimming removed 4 bases from V and 2 bases from J, with 14 bases in between. The table came from immunoSEQ multiplex PCR; TCRdb's copy has only in-frame clones and leaves some out. The sample contains around 70,000 clones, 94% of which appear only once. The sequence was collected from a woman aged 18-29 years in good health and CMV-seropositive. Sequenced material: PBMCs. The chain employs TRBV5-1 and TRBJ2-3; possibly TRBD2 for D (7 bases). CDR3 sequence: CASSPRGPDTDTQYF. The CDR3 DNA sequence: TGCGCCAGCAGCCCGCGGGGGCCGGACACAGATACGCAGTATTTT.